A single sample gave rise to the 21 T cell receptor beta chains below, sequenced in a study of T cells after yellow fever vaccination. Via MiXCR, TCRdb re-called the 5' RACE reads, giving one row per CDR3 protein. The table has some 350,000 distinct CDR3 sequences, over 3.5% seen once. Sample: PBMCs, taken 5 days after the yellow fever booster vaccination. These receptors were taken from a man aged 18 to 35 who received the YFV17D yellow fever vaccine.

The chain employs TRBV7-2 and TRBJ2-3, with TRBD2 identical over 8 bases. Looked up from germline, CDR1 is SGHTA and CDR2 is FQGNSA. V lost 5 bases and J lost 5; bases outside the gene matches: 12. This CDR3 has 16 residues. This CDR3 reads CASSRRGRGGLDTQYF. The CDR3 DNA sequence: TGTGCCAGCAGCCGACGTGGTCGGGGGGGCTTAGATACGCAGTATTTT.

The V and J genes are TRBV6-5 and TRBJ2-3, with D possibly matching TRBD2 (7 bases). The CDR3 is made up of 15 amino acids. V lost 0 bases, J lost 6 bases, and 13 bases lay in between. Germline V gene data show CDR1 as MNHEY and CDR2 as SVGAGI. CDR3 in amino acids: CASSYSKGRGDTQYF. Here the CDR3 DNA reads TGTGCCAGCAGTTACTCGAAGGGGAGGGGGGATACGCAGTATTTT.

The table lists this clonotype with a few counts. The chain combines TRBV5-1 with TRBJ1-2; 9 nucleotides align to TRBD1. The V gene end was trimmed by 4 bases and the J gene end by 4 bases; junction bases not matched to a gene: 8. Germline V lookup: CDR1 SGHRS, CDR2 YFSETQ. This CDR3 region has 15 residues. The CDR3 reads CASSTGQGKSYGYTF. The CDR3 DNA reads TGCGCCAGCAGCACGGGACAGGGCAAAAGCTATGGCTACACCTTC.

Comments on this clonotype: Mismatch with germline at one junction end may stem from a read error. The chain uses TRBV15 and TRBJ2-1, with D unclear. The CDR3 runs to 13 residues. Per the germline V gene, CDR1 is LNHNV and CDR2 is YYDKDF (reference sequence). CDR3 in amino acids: CATSRETYSEQFF. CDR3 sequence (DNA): TGTGCCACCAGCAGAGAAACCTACAGTGAGCAGTTCTTC.

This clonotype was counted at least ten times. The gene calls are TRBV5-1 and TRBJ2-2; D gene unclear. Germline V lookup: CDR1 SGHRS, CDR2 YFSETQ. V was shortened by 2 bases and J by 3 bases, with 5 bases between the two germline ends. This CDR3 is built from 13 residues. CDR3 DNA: TGCGCCAGCAGCTTTCGGGACACCGGGGAGCTGTTTTTT. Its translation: CASSFRDTGELFF.

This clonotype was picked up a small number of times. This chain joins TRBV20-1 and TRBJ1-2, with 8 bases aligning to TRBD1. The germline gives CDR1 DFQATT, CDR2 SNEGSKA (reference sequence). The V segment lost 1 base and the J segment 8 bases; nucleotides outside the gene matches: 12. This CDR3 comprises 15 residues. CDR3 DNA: TGCAGTGCTAGAGGCGGGGCAGGGGGCGCAAGCGGCTACACCTTC. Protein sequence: CSARGGAGGASGYTF.

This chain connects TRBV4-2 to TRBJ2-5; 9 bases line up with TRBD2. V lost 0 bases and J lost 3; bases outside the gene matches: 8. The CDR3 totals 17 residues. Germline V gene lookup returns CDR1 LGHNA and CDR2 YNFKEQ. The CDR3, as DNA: TGTGCCAGCAGCCAAGATCGAGGGTCTAGCGGGGAAGAGACCCAGTACTTC. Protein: CASSQDRGSSGEETQYF.

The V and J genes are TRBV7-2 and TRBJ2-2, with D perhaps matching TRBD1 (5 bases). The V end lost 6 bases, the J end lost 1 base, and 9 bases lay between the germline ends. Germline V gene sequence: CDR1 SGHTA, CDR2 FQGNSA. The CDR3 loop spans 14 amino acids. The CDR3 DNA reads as TGTGCCAGCAGTTGGACACGGAACACCGGGGAGCTGTTTTTT. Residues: CASSWTRNTGELFF.

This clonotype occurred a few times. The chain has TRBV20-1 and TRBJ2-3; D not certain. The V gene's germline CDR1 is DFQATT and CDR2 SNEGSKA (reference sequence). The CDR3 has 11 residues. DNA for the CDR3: TGCAGGACATCCCTCACAGATACGCAGTATTTT. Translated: CRTSLTDTQYF.

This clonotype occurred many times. In nucleotides, the CDR3 is TGCAGTGCTAGAATAGGACATGAGCAGTTCTTC. It translates to CSARIGHEQFF. The gene calls are TRBV20-1 and TRBJ2-1; D call uncertain. The CDR3 consists of 11 residues. Germline loops: CDR1 DFQATT, CDR2 SNEGSKA (reference sequence). Deletions cut 2 bases from V and 8 bases from J, with 7 bases between.

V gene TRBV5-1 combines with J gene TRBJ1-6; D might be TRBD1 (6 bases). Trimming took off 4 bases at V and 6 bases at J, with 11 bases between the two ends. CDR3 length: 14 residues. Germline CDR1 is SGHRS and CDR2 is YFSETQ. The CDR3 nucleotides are TGCGCCAGCAGCCGGGGGGCGTCTAATTCACCCCTCCACTTT. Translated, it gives CASSRGASNSPLHF.

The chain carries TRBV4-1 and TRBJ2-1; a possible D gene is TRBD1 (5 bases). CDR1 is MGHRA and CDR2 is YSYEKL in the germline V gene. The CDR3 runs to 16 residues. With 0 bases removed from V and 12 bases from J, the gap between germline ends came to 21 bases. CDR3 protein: CASSQDVGLDHLRQFF. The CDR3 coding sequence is TGCGCCAGCAGCCAAGATGTGGGGCTAGACCACCTGAGGCAGTTCTTC.

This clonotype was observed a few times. DNA of the CDR3: TGCGCCAGCAGCTTGGTGCTAGCGGGGGGGCCAGGTTACAATGAGCAGTTCTTC. It codes for CASSLVLAGGPGYNEQFF. The V gene is TRBV5-1, the J gene TRBJ2-1; 12 bases map to TRBD2. CDR3 length: 18 residues. Trimming cost V 0 bases and J 4 bases; bases outside gene matches: 8. Germline CDR1 reads SGHRS; CDR2 reads YFSETQ. The complete variable domain, with remaining parts taken from reference TRBV5-1 and TRBJ2-1, reads KAGVTQTPRYLIKTRGQQVTLSCSPISGHRSVSWYQQTPGQGLQFLFEYFSETQRNKGNFPGRFSGRQFSNSRSEMNVSTLELGDSALYLCASSLVLAGGPGYNEQFFGPGTRLTVL.

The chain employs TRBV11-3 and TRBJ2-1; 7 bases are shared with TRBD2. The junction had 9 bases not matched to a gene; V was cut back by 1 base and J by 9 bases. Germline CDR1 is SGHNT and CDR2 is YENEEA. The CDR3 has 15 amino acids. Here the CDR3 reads CASSLGSGAGAEQFF. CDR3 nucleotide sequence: TGTGCCAGCAGCTTAGGAAGCGGGGCTGGAGCTGAGCAGTTCTTC.

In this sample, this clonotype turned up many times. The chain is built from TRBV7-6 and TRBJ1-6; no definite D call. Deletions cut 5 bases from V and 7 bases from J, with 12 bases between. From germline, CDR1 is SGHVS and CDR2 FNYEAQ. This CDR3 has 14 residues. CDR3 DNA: TGTGCCAGCAGCCAGCAAGGGAGGAATTCACCCCTCCACTTT. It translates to CASSQQGRNSPLHF.

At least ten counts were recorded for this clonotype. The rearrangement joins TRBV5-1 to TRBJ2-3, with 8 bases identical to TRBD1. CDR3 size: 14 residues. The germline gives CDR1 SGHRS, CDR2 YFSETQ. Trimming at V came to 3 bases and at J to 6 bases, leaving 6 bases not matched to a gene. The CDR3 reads CASSSGTGGDTQYF. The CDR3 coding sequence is TGCGCCAGCAGCTCCGGGACAGGTGGGGATACGCAGTATTTT.

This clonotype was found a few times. CDR3 in DNA: TGTGCCAGCAGCCAAGAAGGGGAGCTGTTTTTT. Translating it yields CASSQEGELFF. The chain recombines TRBV7-9 with TRBJ2-2; D gene unclear. In germline, CDR1 is SEHNR, CDR2 FQNEAQ (reference sequence). V was clipped by 5 bases and J by 8 bases, with 6 bases between them. This CDR3 has 11 amino acids. The full variable domain, in which reference TRBV7-9 and TRBJ2-2 provide the parts outside the CDR3, is DTGVSQNPRHKITKRGQNVTFRCDPISEHNRLYWYRQTLGQGPEFLTYFQNEAQLEKSRLLSDRFSAERPKGSFSTLEIQRTEQGDSAMYLCASSQEGELFFGEGSRLTVL.

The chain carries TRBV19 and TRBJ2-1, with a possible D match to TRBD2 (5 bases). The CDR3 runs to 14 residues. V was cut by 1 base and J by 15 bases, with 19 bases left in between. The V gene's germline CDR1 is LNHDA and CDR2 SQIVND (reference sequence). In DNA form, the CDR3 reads TGTGCCAGTAGTATAGGGGTTGACTACCGGATGATGTTCTTC. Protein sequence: CASSIGVDYRMMFF.

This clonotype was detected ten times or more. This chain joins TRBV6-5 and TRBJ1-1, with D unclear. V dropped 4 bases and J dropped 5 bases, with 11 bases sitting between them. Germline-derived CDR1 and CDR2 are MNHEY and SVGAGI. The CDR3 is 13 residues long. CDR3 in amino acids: CASSSRGGTEAFF. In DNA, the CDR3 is TGTGCCAGCAGTTCCCGGGGAGGTACTGAAGCTTTCTTT.

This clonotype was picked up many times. CDR3 in DNA: TGTGCCAGCAGCTTACTACAGGGAGACATTCAGTACTTC. Amino acid sequence: CASSLLQGDIQYF. The chain uses TRBV7-2 and TRBJ2-4; D is perhaps TRBD1 (6 bases). From germline, CDR1 is SGHTA and CDR2 FQGNSA. The CDR3 contains 13 residues. V was pared by 2 bases and J by 8 bases, with 10 bases between. Drawing the rest from reference TRBV7-2 and TRBJ2-4, the complete variable domain is GAGVSQSPSNKVTEKGKDVELRCDPISGHTALYWYRQSLGQGLEFLIYFQGNSAPDKSGLPSDRFSAERTGGSVSTLTIQRTQQEDSAVYLCASSLLQGDIQYFGAGTRLSVL.

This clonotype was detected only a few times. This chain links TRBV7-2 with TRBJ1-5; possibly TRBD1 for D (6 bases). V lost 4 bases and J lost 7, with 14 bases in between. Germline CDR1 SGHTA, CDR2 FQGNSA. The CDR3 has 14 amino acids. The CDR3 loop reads CASSYDGGRQPQHF. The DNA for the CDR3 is TGTGCCAGCAGCTACGATGGGGGCCGGCAGCCCCAGCATTTT.